Listed below are T cell receptor beta chains from one sample, sequenced in a study of blood T cell repertoires in COVID-19. TCRdb's copy holds only in-frame clones and misses some; the assay was immunoSEQ multiplex PCR. The sample comprises roughly 220,000 clones, over 75% of which are singletons, and 3% to 3.5% rests with the top ten. Material: PBMCs or T cells enriched from blood (not recorded which). All receptors derive from a woman aged 18-29 years in a cohort exposed to, infected with or recovered from COVID-19 (not recorded which). CDR3s include the opening cysteine and the closing phenylalanine or tryptophan. A D gene is named only where the DNA matches it firmly. Size is omitted from some rows. Given values are once, few, many or a class for expanded clones.

CDR3aa: CASSFTSGSYNEQFF
CDR3nt: TGTGCCAGCAGCTTTACTAGCGGGTCATACAATGAGCAGTTCTTC
d_gene: TRBD2
v_gene: TRBV7-9
abundance: once
j_gene: TRBJ2-1

CDR3aa: CASSYSNQGLNTEAFF
CDR3nt: TGTGCCAGCAGTTACTCTAACCAGGGTTTGAACACTGAAGCTTTCTTT
d_gene: -
v_gene: TRBV6-5
abundance: -
j_gene: TRBJ1-1

CDR3aa: CASSESWGGEDYGYTF
CDR3nt: TGTGCCAGCAGTGAATCCTGGGGGGGCGAGGACTATGGCTACACCTTC
d_gene: -
v_gene: TRBV25-1
abundance: few
j_gene: TRBJ1-2

CDR3aa: CASRWAVRLGYTF
CDR3nt: TGTGCCAGCAGGTGGGCAGTAAGGCTTGGCTACACCTTC
d_gene: -
v_gene: TRBV2
abundance: -
j_gene: TRBJ1-2

CDR3aa: CASSANRVGSGNTIYF
CDR3nt: TGTGCCAGCAGCGCCAACAGGGTTGGCTCTGGAAACACCATATATTTT
d_gene: -
v_gene: TRBV7-8
abundance: -
j_gene: TRBJ1-3

CDR3aa: CASSESRRQPQHF
CDR3nt: TGCGCCAGCAGTGAGTCAAGGAGACAGCCCCAGCATTTT
d_gene: -
v_gene: TRBV10-2
abundance: -
j_gene: TRBJ1-5

CDR3aa: CASSLRSRGDSPLHF
CDR3nt: TGTGCCAGCAGCCTACGAAGCCGGGGTGATTCACCCCTCCACTTT
d_gene: -
v_gene: TRBV7-8
abundance: -
j_gene: TRBJ1-6

CDR3aa: CASSLEGGVNTEAFF
CDR3nt: TGTGCCAGCAGCTTAGAAGGGGGCGTGAACACTGAAGCTTTCTTT
d_gene: TRBD1
v_gene: TRBV7-9
abundance: -
j_gene: TRBJ1-1

CDR3aa: CASSLGVQPTEAFF
CDR3nt: TGTGCCAGCAGCTTGGGCGTACAGCCCACTGAAGCTTTCTTT
d_gene: -
v_gene: TRBV5-6
abundance: few
j_gene: TRBJ1-1

CDR3aa: CASSEALGGGSGANVLTF
CDR3nt: TGTGCCAGCAGTGAAGCGTTGGGTGGAGGCTCTGGGGCCAACGTCCTGACTTTC
d_gene: -
v_gene: TRBV2
abundance: -
j_gene: TRBJ2-6

CDR3aa: CSVETPTGELFF
CDR3nt: TGCAGCGTTGAAACTCCGACCGGGGAGCTGTTTTTT
d_gene: -
v_gene: TRBV29-1
abundance: few
j_gene: TRBJ2-2

CDR3aa: CASSLAGGGIYNEQFF
CDR3nt: TGTGCCAGCAGCCTCGCTGGCGGAGGAATTTACAATGAGCAGTTCTTC
d_gene: -
v_gene: TRBV11-2
abundance: -
j_gene: TRBJ2-1

CDR3aa: CASRINRGQKTEAFF
CDR3nt: TGTGCCAGCAGGATAAACAGGGGGCAAAAGACTGAAGCTTTCTTT
d_gene: TRBD1
v_gene: TRBV7-9
abundance: -
j_gene: TRBJ1-1

CDR3aa: CASSLAGLNTEAFF
CDR3nt: TGTGCCAGCAGCTTGGCAGGGCTGAACACTGAAGCTTTCTTT
d_gene: -
v_gene: TRBV7-9
abundance: -
j_gene: TRBJ1-1

CDR3aa: CASSLGQAGSYNEQFF
CDR3nt: TGCGCCAGCAGCTTAGGACAGGCGGGCTCCTACAATGAGCAGTTCTTC
d_gene: TRBD1
v_gene: TRBV5-1
abundance: -
j_gene: TRBJ2-1

CDR3aa: CASRNSGAGELFF
CDR3nt: TGTGCCAGCAGAAATAGCGGGGCCGGGGAGCTGTTTTTT
d_gene: TRBD2
v_gene: TRBV13
abundance: -
j_gene: TRBJ2-2

CDR3aa: CASSDSAGGPGDTQYF
CDR3nt: TGTGCCAGCAGTGACTCGGCGGGGGGGCCGGGAGATACGCAGTATTTT
d_gene: TRBD2
v_gene: TRBV6-4
abundance: -
j_gene: TRBJ2-3

CDR3aa: CASSLFPDGAELYF
CDR3nt: TGTGCCAGCAGCTTATTCCCCGATGGGGCGGAACTGTATTTT
d_gene: -
v_gene: TRBV7-3
abundance: -
j_gene: TRBJ2-3

CDR3aa: CASSEGQGRLRNTGELFF
CDR3nt: TGTGCCAGCAGTGAAGGACAGGGCCGCCTAAGGAACACCGGGGAGCTGTTTTTT
d_gene: TRBD1
v_gene: TRBV6-1
abundance: -
j_gene: TRBJ2-2

CDR3aa: CASSPQTGGDYGYTF
CDR3nt: TGTGCCAGCTCACCGCAGACAGGGGGTGACTATGGCTACACCTTC
d_gene: TRBD1
v_gene: TRBV18
abundance: -
j_gene: TRBJ1-2

CDR3aa: CASTGHPYEQYF
CDR3nt: TGTGCCAGCACCGGACACCCCTACGAGCAGTACTTC
d_gene: -
v_gene: TRBV2
abundance: few
j_gene: TRBJ2-7

CDR3aa: CASSYSMGRATEAFF
CDR3nt: TGTGCCAGCAGTTACTCGATGGGCAGGGCTACTGAAGCTTTCTTT
d_gene: -
v_gene: TRBV6-5
abundance: -
j_gene: TRBJ1-1

CDR3aa: CASSDSPAEGPQHF
CDR3nt: TGTGCCAGCAGTGACTCTCCCGCCGAGGGGCCCCAGCATTTT
d_gene: -
v_gene: TRBV25-1
abundance: -
j_gene: TRBJ1-5

CDR3aa: CASYSRRAGDSYNEQFF
CDR3nt: TGTGCCTCCTATAGCCGAAGAGCCGGAGACTCCTACAATGAGCAGTTCTTC
d_gene: -
v_gene: TRBV10-3
abundance: once
j_gene: TRBJ2-1